These 6 T cell receptor beta chains share one sample of origin, sequenced in a study of shared clonotypes between healthy human individuals. As defined, naive CD8 cells were CD45RO-negative and positively selected for CCR7, with terminally differentiated effector memory CD45RA+ cells excluded. Profiling relied on immunoSEQ multiplex PCR, and the TCRdb table lists in-frame clones only, not all of them. The table lists 2 million to 2.5 million clones, around 96% of them singletons. The sample comprised naive CD8+ T cells sorted from blood. These receptor sequences come from a young man in good health.

This chain uses TRBV18 with TRBJ2-7; a weak D match, TRBD1 (5 bases). This CDR3 is 14 amino acids long. The V gene's germline CDR1 is KGHSH and CDR2 LQKENI. V was clipped by 0 bases and J by 3 bases, with 9 bases between them. For the CDR3, the DNA is TGTGCCAGCTCACCACCGGACAACCTCTACGAGCAGTACTTC. Translating it yields CASSPPDNLYEQYF.

V and J are TRBV7-2 and TRBJ1-2; 9 bases fit TRBD1. The CDR3 sequence is 16 residues long. Germline CDR1 reads SGHTA; CDR2 reads FQGNSA. V shed 4 bases, J shed 5 bases, and the junction held 11 bases outside the gene matches. In DNA form, the CDR3 reads TGTGCCAGCAGCTACTCTCGCTGGACAGGGGATTATGGCTACACCTTC. As protein: CASSYSRWTGDYGYTF. Full variable domain (outside the CDR3, taken from reference TRBV7-2 and TRBJ1-2): GAGVSQSPSNKVTEKGKDVELRCDPISGHTALYWYRQSLGQGLEFLIYFQGNSAPDKSGLPSDRFSAERTGGSVSTLTIQRTQQEDSAVYLCASSYSRWTGDYGYTFGSGTRLTVV.

This clone showed up just once. The chain carries TRBV7-9 and TRBJ1-5, with D perhaps matching TRBD1 (5 bases). This CDR3 has 16 residues. Trimming shortened V by 5 bases and J by 0 bases, and 14 bases separated the two germline ends. In germline, CDR1 is SEHNR, CDR2 FQNEAQ (reference sequence). The CDR3 region is CASSPGTGYSNQPQHF. CDR3 DNA: TGTGCCAGCAGCCCCGGGACGGGTTATAGCAATCAGCCCCAGCATTTT.

This sequence joins TRBV5-6 and TRBJ1-1, with TRBD1 matching over 9 bases. The CDR3 spans 13 residues. Germline CDR1 SGHDT, CDR2 YYEEEE. The V and J ends lost 3 bases and 6 bases, in that order; junction bases with no gene match: 3. The CDR3 nucleotides are TGTGCCAGCAGCTACAGACAGGGGGCTGAAGCTTTCTTT. Its translation is CASSYRQGAEAFF.

The genes are TRBV29-1 and TRBJ1-2; maybe TRBD1 (6 bases). CDR1 is SQVTM, CDR2 ANQGSEA, per germline. V was pared by 1 base and J by 4 bases, with 13 bases between. CDR3 length: 14 residues. In DNA, the CDR3 is TGCAGCGTTGAAGGCCAGGGGTTAGTCTATGGCTACACCTTC. It encodes CSVEGQGLVYGYTF.

The chain couples TRBV27 to TRBJ2-7, with D perhaps TRBD1 (6 bases). V lost 4 bases and J lost 2, with 18 bases in between. Germline assignment: CDR1 MNHEY and CDR2 SMNVEV (reference sequence). CDR3 length equals 16 residues. The CDR3 nucleotides read TGTGCCAGCAGTTCCTCTTCAGGGGAACTAACCTACGAGCAGTACTTC. Its protein is CASSSSSGELTYEQYF.